Detailed here is one TCR beta chain. There are a few counts of this clone. The target of this receptor is not known. No base qualities exist here, and no much larger clone lies one base off it. This sample was taken from a study of beta chain features in type 1 diabetes (dated by TCRdb to 2016 to 2019). With respect to the entire study: Mean age, gender distribution, total cell number and subset yield were not different between patients and healthy donors. A total of 100 million to 110 million sorted cells were examined across all samples, and a strong correlation was observed between cell number per subset and RNA yield. In the study, recently diagnosed type 1 diabetes patients and matched healthy donors were compared on the TCRB repertoires of their sorted circulating CD4+ T cell subsets. Regulatory and stem cell-like memory subsets were obtained from only 8 patients and about 8 healthy donors, while naive and central memory subsets were obtained from all 30 or so donors. Broad study findings and their caveats: PCR might favor shorter templates, but patient and control samples were amplified and corrected together, so any skew would affect both groups equally. Because the HLA sub-analyses included only small numbers of individuals, any influence of HLA type on TCRB rearrangement was left unresolved. At VDJ recombination sites, patients with type 1 diabetes made fewer insertions and deleted more nucleotides, a pattern implying thymic rearrangement abnormalities. In all four CD4+ subsets, TCRB CDR3 length was moderately but significantly shorter in type 1 diabetes patients. Because cDNA was sequenced instead of genomic DNA, highly expressing activated cells could be over-represented, though the groups showed no difference in activation or CD3 levels. The naive, central memory and regulatory TCRB repertoires appeared to resemble one another more closely among patients than among healthy donors.

Each donor gave one peripheral blood draw, averaging roughly 100 mL, which was collected into heparinised tubes. Naive, central memory, regulatory and stem cell-like memory CD4+ T cells were sorted on a BD FACSAria II using a panel including CD45RO, CCR7, CD25, CD127, CD95 and CD27. Every sorted population had a purity above 95%. PBMCs were isolated immediately by Lymphoprep density gradient centrifugation and stained directly without culture. So that batch effects would be minimized, each experiment stained and sorted samples in pairs, pairing one healthy donor with one patient. All of the isolated RNA was reverse transcribed with the High Capacity cDNA Reverse Transcription Kit, so expressed TCRB transcripts were sequenced. Deep immunoSEQ sequencing was performed on naive, central memory and regulatory T cell samples, with an average of about 3.6 million total reads per sample. Sorted cells were lysed in RLT buffer and RNA was extracted with DNase-treated RNeasy Micro or Mini kits, depending on cell number. Each cell subset was processed on its own to prevent cross-contamination, while patient and healthy donor samples were processed together. TCRB sequences were amplified from cDNA with the immunoSEQ multiplex PCR, producing 87-bp fragments spanning the CDR3 region. The amplicons were sequenced using the Illumina HiSeq platform. In the source study's methods: Synthetic template baselines were used to correct PCR bias computationally, reads within Hamming distance 2 were collapsed together, and singletons that could not be merged were discarded. Reads were aligned against IMGT to assign V, D and J genes, CDR3 length and insertions or deletions at six rearrangement sites. Clonotype counts were normalized to sorted cell number within each subset before computing true diversity and Gini coefficients with the tcR R package. The overlap coefficient, calculated on TCRB nucleotide sequences, was used to measure repertoire sharing. TCRdb stores this immuneACCESS table with in-frame sequences only. Part of the clones is absent; in the studies checked, under half of the shortfall reflects unresolved V genes, and no reason is known for the rest. The V and J calls and the clone size are those of that table, but D and trimming were determined from the DNA. Present in this sample are some 190,000 clones, 6% to 9% of which were seen just once. The ten largest make up approximately 0.5% of the sample.

Sequences MDHEN (CDR1) and SYDVKM (CDR2) are obtained from the germline V gene. From cysteine to phenylalanine, the CDR3 is 14 amino acids long. Only the CDR3 region is kept as DNA, spanning 42 bases read in frame from base 1. A distance of 16 bases separates the germline ends of V and J, which lose 6 bases and 6 bases respectively. Sequencing used central memory CD4+ T cells from blood. The TCR comes from a man aged 18 to 30 with type 1 diabetes. Rearrangement joined TRBV28 to TRBJ2-3; 5 matching bases give a weak D call of TRBD2. The CDR3 reads CASRTSGVSDTQYF. In nucleotide form, the sequence is TGTGCCAGCAGAACATCCGGGGTGTCGGATACGCAGTATTTT.